The rows below give T cell receptor beta chains drawn from one sample of a study of blood T cell repertoires in COVID-19. Only in-frame clones appear in the TCRdb table, and some are missing; sequencing was by immunoSEQ multiplex PCR. The repertoire has approximately 200,000 clones, roughly 90% of them found once; the top ten carry about 4%. The sequencing sample was made of PBMCs or T cells enriched from blood (not recorded which). The receptor set was obtained from a woman aged 25-40 years who had been exposed to COVID-19. The CDR3 runs from the conserved cysteine through the conserved F or W. D genes are given only for firm matches. Only part of the rows carry a size: once, few, many, or a class if the clone is expanded.

D gene: NA; J gene: TRBJ1-5; clone size: NA; V gene: TRBV2; CDR3 protein: CASNRGSEMPQHF; CDR3 DNA: TGTGCCAGCAATAGGGGATCTGAGATGCCCCAGCATTTT
D gene: TRBD2; J gene: TRBJ2-7; clone size: NA; V gene: TRBV5-4; CDR3 protein: CASSARTSGDIYEQYF; CDR3 DNA: TGTGCCAGCAGCGCTCGAACTAGCGGGGACATCTACGAGCAGTACTTC
D gene: NA; J gene: TRBJ2-1; clone size: NA; V gene: TRBV3-1/TRBV3-2; CDR3 protein: CASSQTVSSYNEQFF; CDR3 DNA: TGTGCCAGCAGCCAAACTGTTAGCTCCTACAATGAGCAGTTCTTC
D gene: TRBD1; J gene: TRBJ1-5; clone size: NA; V gene: TRBV19; CDR3 protein: CASSISDRGRGQPQHF; CDR3 DNA: TGTGCCAGTAGTATTTCAGACAGGGGAAGAGGTCAGCCCCAGCATTTT
D gene: TRBD1; J gene: TRBJ2-7; clone size: once; V gene: TRBV5-8; CDR3 protein: CASSVTKQGPFYEQYF; CDR3 DNA: TGTGCCAGCAGCGTGACTAAACAGGGGCCTTTTTACGAGCAGTACTTC
D gene: TRBD1; J gene: TRBJ1-5; clone size: NA; V gene: TRBV27; CDR3 protein: CASSPRQGSNQPQHF; CDR3 DNA: TGTGCCAGCAGCCCCCGACAGGGTAGCAATCAGCCCCAGCATTTT
D gene: NA; J gene: TRBJ1-2; clone size: NA; V gene: TRBV6-2/TRBV6-3; CDR3 protein: CASSLRRDSNYGYTF; CDR3 DNA: TGTGCCAGCAGTCTACGTCGAGACAGTAACTATGGCTACACCTTC
D gene: NA; J gene: TRBJ1-6; clone size: NA; V gene: TRBV3-1/TRBV3-2; CDR3 protein: CASSPRDGEGSPLHF; CDR3 DNA: TGTGCCAGCAGCCCCCGGGACGGGGAGGGGTCACCCCTCCACTTT
D gene: NA; J gene: TRBJ1-2; clone size: NA; V gene: TRBV15; CDR3 protein: CATSIQGGGYTF; CDR3 DNA: TGTGCCACCAGCATACAAGGGGGTGGCTACACCTTC
D gene: TRBD1; J gene: TRBJ2-7; clone size: NA; V gene: TRBV19; CDR3 protein: CASSIQPGQGEYEQYF; CDR3 DNA: TGTGCCAGTAGTATTCAGCCGGGACAGGGGGAATACGAGCAGTACTTC
D gene: NA; J gene: TRBJ2-3; clone size: NA; V gene: TRBV5-4; CDR3 protein: CATIADPSTDTQYF; CDR3 DNA: TGTGCCACCATAGCGGACCCTAGCACAGATACGCAGTATTTT
D gene: TRBD1; J gene: TRBJ1-2; clone size: NA; V gene: TRBV29-1; CDR3 protein: CSVEVPRQGMPPANYGYTF; CDR3 DNA: TGCAGCGTTGAAGTCCCCCGACAGGGGATGCCCCCTGCTAACTATGGCTACACCTTC
D gene: NA; J gene: TRBJ1-5; clone size: NA; V gene: TRBV5-6; CDR3 protein: CASSPAGYNQPQHF; CDR3 DNA: TGTGCCAGCAGCCCGGCGGGGTACAATCAGCCCCAGCATTTT
D gene: TRBD1; J gene: TRBJ2-2; clone size: NA; V gene: TRBV29-1; CDR3 protein: CSCLLGQGNTGELFF; CDR3 DNA: TGCAGCTGCCTCCTTGGACAGGGGAACACCGGGGAGCTGTTTTTT
D gene: NA; J gene: TRBJ1-1; clone size: few; V gene: TRBV11-3; CDR3 protein: CASSLERSTEAFF; CDR3 DNA: TGTGCCAGCAGCTTAGAGCGAAGCACTGAAGCTTTCTTT
D gene: TRBD1; J gene: TRBJ1-4; clone size: few; V gene: TRBV5-1; CDR3 protein: CASSLAQGATTNEKLFF; CDR3 DNA: TGCGCCAGCAGCTTGGCACAGGGGGCCACAACTAATGAAAAACTGTTTTTT
D gene: NA; J gene: TRBJ1-1; clone size: NA; V gene: TRBV6-5; CDR3 protein: CASSYSMPAEAFF; CDR3 DNA: TGTGCCAGCAGTTACTCGATGCCAGCTGAAGCTTTCTTT
D gene: NA; J gene: TRBJ2-1; clone size: NA; V gene: TRBV29-1; CDR3 protein: CSVVGSNEQFF; CDR3 DNA: TGCAGCGTTGTGGGGAGCAATGAGCAGTTCTTC
D gene: TRBD1; J gene: TRBJ1-4; clone size: NA; V gene: TRBV3-1/TRBV3-2; CDR3 protein: CASSQPRDRVVSEKLFF; CDR3 DNA: TGTGCCAGCAGCCAACCCCGGGACAGGGTAGTATCGGAAAAACTGTTTTTT
D gene: TRBD1; J gene: TRBJ2-1; clone size: NA; V gene: TRBV7-9; CDR3 protein: CASSLDRSYNEQFF; CDR3 DNA: TGTGCCAGCAGCTTGGACAGGTCCTACAATGAGCAGTTCTTC
D gene: NA; J gene: TRBJ2-2; clone size: many; V gene: TRBV11-3; CDR3 protein: CASSLSYSGGGTGELFF; CDR3 DNA: TGTGCCAGCAGCTTGAGCTACAGTGGAGGTGGGACCGGGGAGCTGTTTTTT
D gene: TRBD2; J gene: TRBJ2-5; clone size: NA; V gene: TRBV28; CDR3 protein: CASSTLAGDLETQYF; CDR3 DNA: TGTGCCAGCAGTACACTGGCGGGGGACTTAGAGACCCAGTACTTC
D gene: NA; J gene: TRBJ2-3; clone size: few; V gene: TRBV4-2; CDR3 protein: CASSLLSADTQYF; CDR3 DNA: TGTGCCAGCAGCCTTCTTAGTGCAGATACGCAGTATTTT
D gene: TRBD1; J gene: TRBJ1-2; clone size: NA; V gene: TRBV29-1; CDR3 protein: CSVVAGTGRSYGYTF; CDR3 DNA: TGCAGCGTTGTTGCGGGGACAGGCCGCTCCTATGGCTACACCTTC
D gene: TRBD1; J gene: TRBJ2-3; clone size: NA; V gene: TRBV9; CDR3 protein: CASTQGYTDTQYF; CDR3 DNA: TGTGCCAGCACACAGGGGTACACAGATACGCAGTATTTT
D gene: NA; J gene: TRBJ1-2; clone size: NA; V gene: TRBV18; CDR3 protein: CASSSTPPAQGKYGYTF; CDR3 DNA: TGTGCCAGCTCATCAACCCCTCCCGCACAGGGAAAATATGGCTACACCTTC
D gene: TRBD1; J gene: TRBJ2-7; clone size: NA; V gene: TRBV7-7; CDR3 protein: CASSRDRGYEQYF; CDR3 DNA: TGTGCTAGCAGTCGGGACAGGGGGTACGAGCAGTACTTC
D gene: NA; J gene: TRBJ1-1; clone size: NA; V gene: TRBV30; CDR3 protein: CAWNRGSNTEAFF; CDR3 DNA: TGTGCCTGGAATCGGGGGAGCAACACTGAAGCTTTCTTT
D gene: NA; J gene: TRBJ2-7; clone size: NA; V gene: TRBV5-6; CDR3 protein: CASQKLNLYEQYF; CDR3 DNA: TGTGCCAGCCAGAAGTTAAATCTCTACGAGCAGTACTTC
D gene: TRBD1; J gene: TRBJ1-6; clone size: NA; V gene: TRBV19; CDR3 protein: CASSTVGQAVYSYNSPLHF; CDR3 DNA: TGTGCCAGTAGTACCGTTGGACAGGCCGTATACTCCTATAATTCACCCCTCCACTTT
D gene: NA; J gene: TRBJ2-3; clone size: NA; V gene: TRBV6-5; CDR3 protein: CASRTGIIGTDTQYF; CDR3 DNA: TGTGCCAGCAGAACAGGGATTATTGGCACAGATACGCAGTATTTT
D gene: NA; J gene: TRBJ2-6; clone size: NA; V gene: TRBV3-1/TRBV3-2; CDR3 protein: CASSRNRVSGANVLTF; CDR3 DNA: TGTGCCAGCAGCCGGAATCGGGTCTCTGGGGCCAACGTCCTGACTTTC
D gene: NA; J gene: TRBJ2-7; clone size: once; V gene: TRBV3-1/TRBV3-2; CDR3 protein: CASSQVRYEQYF; CDR3 DNA: TGTGCCAGCAGCCAAGTCAGGTACGAGCAGTACTTC
D gene: NA; J gene: TRBJ1-4; clone size: NA; V gene: TRBV18; CDR3 protein: CASSPNLLSSGVSTGKLFF; CDR3 DNA: TGTGCCAGCTCACCCAATCTTTTAAGTTCAGGGGTTTCTACCGGAAAACTGTTTTTT
D gene: NA; J gene: TRBJ1-2; clone size: NA; V gene: TRBV20-1; CDR3 protein: CSASSGSDNYGYTF; CDR3 DNA: TGCAGTGCTAGTAGTGGCAGCGATAACTATGGCTACACCTTC
D gene: TRBD2; J gene: TRBJ2-5; clone size: NA; V gene: TRBV2; CDR3 protein: CASAGETTSAEPQYF; CDR3 DNA: TGTGCCAGCGCGGGGGAGACGACTAGCGCCGAGCCCCAGTACTTC
D gene: NA; J gene: TRBJ1-1; clone size: NA; V gene: TRBV2; CDR3 protein: CASSDQMNTEAFF; CDR3 DNA: TGTGCCAGCAGTGACCAGATGAACACTGAAGCTTTCTTT
D gene: TRBD1; J gene: TRBJ1-5; clone size: NA; V gene: TRBV6-5; CDR3 protein: CASRDRAISNQPQHF; CDR3 DNA: TGTGCCAGCAGGGACAGGGCTATTAGCAATCAGCCCCAGCATTTT
D gene: NA; J gene: TRBJ1-2; clone size: NA; V gene: TRBV3-1/TRBV3-2; CDR3 protein: CASSQVSGGAGYTF; CDR3 DNA: TGTGCCAGCAGCCAAGTTTCTGGGGGCGCGGGCTACACCTTC
D gene: NA; J gene: TRBJ2-3; clone size: NA; V gene: TRBV7-2; CDR3 protein: CASSSVAVTDTQYF; CDR3 DNA: TGTGCCAGCAGCTCGGTGGCGGTCACAGATACGCAGTATTTT
D gene: TRBD1; J gene: TRBJ1-2; clone size: once; V gene: TRBV6-5; CDR3 protein: CASSLAQGAGYGYTF; CDR3 DNA: TGTGCCAGCAGCCTCGCTCAGGGGGCAGGCTATGGCTACACCTTC
D gene: NA; J gene: TRBJ1-1; clone size: NA; V gene: TRBV11-2; CDR3 protein: CASSFQVDTEAFF; CDR3 DNA: TGTGCCAGCAGCTTCCAGGTAGACACTGAAGCTTTCTTT
D gene: NA; J gene: TRBJ2-7; clone size: NA; V gene: TRBV11-3; CDR3 protein: CASSPEDSAYEQYF; CDR3 DNA: TGTGCCAGCAGCCCTGAGGACAGCGCCTACGAGCAGTACTTC
D gene: NA; J gene: TRBJ1-4; clone size: NA; V gene: TRBV5-1; CDR3 protein: CASSQQGSHEKLFF; CDR3 DNA: TGCGCCAGCAGCCAACAGGGAAGTCATGAAAAACTGTTTTTT
D gene: TRBD2; J gene: TRBJ2-5; clone size: NA; V gene: TRBV4-1; CDR3 protein: CASSREGGETQYF; CDR3 DNA: TGCGCCAGCAGCCGGGAGGGAGGAGAGACCCAGTACTTC
D gene: TRBD1; J gene: TRBJ2-2; clone size: NA; V gene: TRBV10-3; CDR3 protein: CAIRGTGTIGELFF; CDR3 DNA: TGTGCCATCAGAGGGACAGGGACGATCGGGGAGCTGTTTTTT
D gene: NA; J gene: TRBJ1-3; clone size: once; V gene: TRBV10-1; CDR3 protein: CASPRGNTIYF; CDR3 DNA: TGCGCCAGCCCTAGGGGAAACACCATATATTTT
D gene: NA; J gene: TRBJ1-5; clone size: NA; V gene: TRBV12-5; CDR3 protein: CASGFQTGMSNQPQHF; CDR3 DNA: TGTGCTAGTGGTTTCCAAACAGGGATGAGCAATCAGCCCCAGCATTTT
D gene: TRBD1; J gene: TRBJ1-2; clone size: NA; V gene: TRBV5-8; CDR3 protein: CASSLVGGNYGYTF; CDR3 DNA: TGTGCCAGCAGCTTGGTAGGGGGCAACTATGGCTACACCTTC
D gene: NA; J gene: TRBJ1-5; clone size: NA; V gene: TRBV7-2; CDR3 protein: CASSLGAGLNQPQHF; CDR3 DNA: TGTGCCAGCAGCTTAGGGGCAGGTCTTAATCAGCCCCAGCATTTT
D gene: TRBD2; J gene: TRBJ2-1; clone size: NA; V gene: TRBV11-3; CDR3 protein: CASSFSGAQNEQFF; CDR3 DNA: TGTGCCAGCAGCTTCAGCGGGGCCCAAAATGAGCAGTTCTTC
D gene: NA; J gene: TRBJ1-1; clone size: NA; V gene: TRBV24-1; CDR3 protein: CATSDLKSGKNTEAFF; CDR3 DNA: TGTGCCACCAGTGATTTGAAATCCGGGAAGAACACTGAAGCTTTCTTT
D gene: NA; J gene: TRBJ2-7; clone size: NA; V gene: TRBV18; CDR3 protein: CASSPPGGHGVYEQYF; CDR3 DNA: TGTGCCAGCTCACCACCAGGCGGGCATGGTGTCTACGAGCAGTACTTC
D gene: NA; J gene: TRBJ1-2; clone size: few; V gene: TRBV11-2; CDR3 protein: CASSFRPDIGYGYTF; CDR3 DNA: TGTGCCAGCAGCTTCCGACCCGACATTGGGTATGGCTACACCTTC
D gene: NA; J gene: TRBJ1-4; clone size: NA; V gene: TRBV5-4; CDR3 protein: CASSLGAPSPEKLFF; CDR3 DNA: TGTGCCAGCAGCTTGGGGGCCCCCAGCCCCGAAAAACTGTTTTTT
D gene: NA; J gene: TRBJ1-4; clone size: once; V gene: TRBV10-3; CDR3 protein: CAISQGFGEKLFF; CDR3 DNA: TGTGCCATCAGTCAGGGGTTTGGTGAAAAACTGTTTTTT
D gene: NA; J gene: TRBJ2-7; clone size: NA; V gene: TRBV23-1; CDR3 protein: CASSHSRDRSYEQYF; CDR3 DNA: TGCGCCAGCAGTCATTCGCGGGACAGATCCTACGAGCAGTACTTC